The clone carrying this T cell receptor beta chain has a count of ten or more. Its antigen is undetermined. The data derive from a study of identical twins' blood T cells. TCRdb passed the 5' RACE reads through MiXCR, listing each CDR3 protein once. The table lists fewer than 450,000 distinct CDR3 sequences, roughly 30% of them singletons. Study-level findings and limits: Abundant TCRbeta CDR3s overlapped more between twins than with unrelated donors.

The CDR3 is made up of 15 amino acids. V shed 10 bases and J shed 5 bases, with 20 bases lying between them. Germline V gene data show CDR1 as SEHNR and CDR2 as FQNEAQ (reference sequence). This sequence joins TRBV7-9 and TRBJ2-2; D is perhaps TRBD2 (6 bases). The receptor comes from a woman aged 18-55 years in good health. Sequencing was performed on PBMCs. This chain's CDR3 is CATSLGLPTTGELFF. CDR3 bases: TGTGCCACTTCTTTAGGACTACCGACTACCGGGGAGCTGTTTTTT.